This is a list of T cell receptor beta chains from one sample in a study of response to subunit inactivated influenza vaccine. TCRdb used MiXCR to reprocess the RT-PCR reads, holding one entry per CDR3 protein. The repertoire holds hundreds of thousands of distinct CDR3 sequences, with approximately 11% as singletons. Here the sequenced sample was PBMCs from blood, taken around seven weeks after vaccination. Receptors originate from a man in his fifties or sixties who received an inactivated influenza vaccine. Each CDR3 is given with its conserved first and last residue. The order of the fields is D gene, V gene, clone size, J gene, CDR3 DNA, CDR3 protein. A D gene is named only where the DNA matches it firmly. Clone size, where shown, is once, few, many, or a class for clones that have expanded.

>TRBD1|TRBV14|many|TRBJ1-2
TGTGCCAGCAGCCGCGGACAGGTCTATGGCTACACCTTC
CASSRGQVYGYTF
>NA|TRBV20-1|many|TRBJ2-7
TGCAGTGCTAGTACCGGAGGCTACTCCTACGAGCAGTACTTC
CSASTGGYSYEQYF
>NA|TRBV29-1|many|TRBJ2-7
TGCAGCGTTGTTTTGTACTACGAGCAGTACTTC
CSVVLYYEQYF
>TRBD2|TRBV3-1|NA|TRBJ2-7
TGTGCCAGCAGCCTCGGACTAGCGGGGCGCCTGTACGTAGAGCAGTACTTC
CASSLGLAGRLYVEQYF
>TRBD2|TRBV10-3|few|TRBJ2-3
TGTGCCATCAGTGATGGAGCGGGAATCTCAGATACGCAGTATTTT
CAISDGAGISDTQYF
>TRBD2|TRBV9|many|TRBJ2-1
TGTGCCAGCAGCGAAAGCGGGAGTTCCTACAATGAGCAGTTCTTC
CASSESGSSYNEQFF
>NA|TRBV12-3/TRBV12-4|many|TRBJ1-1
TGTGCCAGCATGCGACAGAACACTGAAGCTTTCTTT
CASMRQNTEAFF
>TRBD2|TRBV12-3/TRBV12-4|many|TRBJ2-2
TGTGCCAGCAGTTCCACTAGCGGGGGGGCTTCGGGGGAGCTGTTTTTT
CASSSTSGGASGELFF
>NA|TRBV20-1|NA|TRBJ2-5
TGCAGTGCTAGAGTGGAACCGCCGGCCCAGTACTTC
CSARVEPPAQYF
>TRBD2|TRBV5-1|few|TRBJ2-1
TGCGCCAGCAGCTTGGCAAGAGGCGGGAGCTACGTTGTGAATGAGCAGTTCTTC
CASSLARGGSYVVNEQFF
>TRBD1|TRBV29-1|many|TRBJ2-7
TGCAGCGTTGAAAGAGAAGGAACAGGGGGATTTTATGAGCAGTACTTC
CSVEREGTGGFYEQYF
>NA|TRBV24-1|few|TRBJ2-1
TGTGCCACCAGTGGTCCTCTAACCCACAATGAGCAGTTCTTC
CATSGPLTHNEQFF
>TRBD2|TRBV4-1|NA|TRBJ2-5
TGCGCCAGCAGCCAAGCTCGGGGGGGCCAGGGCCAAGAGACCCAGTACTTC
CASSQARGGQGQETQYF
>NA|TRBV7-9|NA|TRBJ1-2
TGTGCCAGCAGCTTGGGGGGATTCTATGGCTACACCTTC
CASSLGGFYGYTF
>TRBD1|TRBV29-1|few|TRBJ2-2
TGCAGCGCCGTGACAGGGGGGAGTTACGGGGAGCTGTTTTTT
CSAVTGGSYGELFF
>TRBD2|TRBV7-8|many|TRBJ2-3
TGTGCCAGCAGCTTCAAACTAGCGAGGGATTTAATAGATACGCAGTATTTT
CASSFKLARDLIDTQYF
>NA|TRBV10-1|NA|TRBJ1-2
TGCGCCAGCAGTGAGTCGACGAACTATGGCTACACCTTC
CASSESTNYGYTF
>NA|TRBV5-5|few|TRBJ2-6
TGTGCCAGCAGCTTGGGACTGGGGACCGGGGCCAACGTCCTGACTTTC
CASSLGLGTGANVLTF
>NA|TRBV20-1|few|TRBJ2-5
TGCAGTGCTCTAGCTTCACAAGAGACCCAGTACTTC
CSALASQETQYF
>NA|TRBV4-3|few|TRBJ2-7
TGCGCCAGCAGCCAAGACGGCAGGGGATCCGACGAGCAGTACTTC
CASSQDGRGSDEQYF
>TRBD1|TRBV7-2|few|TRBJ1-1
TGTGCCAGCAGCTGGAAGGGACAGATGAACACTGAAGCTTTCTTT
CASSWKGQMNTEAFF
>TRBD2|TRBV29-1|many|TRBJ2-1
TGCAGCGTTGAACCAAAGACTAGCACCTATGAGCAGTTCTTC
CSVEPKTSTYEQFF
>NA|TRBV20-1|few|TRBJ1-4
TGCAGTGCAAAAGACAAGTTTCCGAGCGGGGGACTGTTTTTT
CSAKDKFPSGGLFF
>TRBD1|TRBV24-1|few|TRBJ1-5
TGTGCCACCAGTGGAACGACAGGGTTAAGTGATCAGCCCCAGCATTTT
CATSGTTGLSDQPQHF
>NA|TRBV6-2/TRBV6-3|NA|TRBJ1-1
TGTGCCAGCAGGGGGACTTCTGAGGGGAACACTGAAGCTTTCTTT
CASRGTSEGNTEAFF
>TRBD2|TRBV7-6|many|TRBJ2-3
TGTGCCAGCAGTCGGGGGGTTTCAGATACGCAGTATTTT
CASSRGVSDTQYF
>TRBD2|TRBV10-3|NA|TRBJ2-5
TGTGCCATCAGTGAGGGGACTAGCGGCCAAGAGACCCAGTACTTC
CAISEGTSGQETQYF
>TRBD1|TRBV5-6|NA|TRBJ1-5
TGTGCCAGCAGCTTGGCCGGGGGGACAGGGCGTAATCAGCCCCAGCATTTT
CASSLAGGTGRNQPQHF
>NA|TRBV6-5|many|TRBJ1-3
TGTGCCAGCAGTTTACTCCGGGACGGCGGAAACACCATATATTTT
CASSLLRDGGNTIYF
>NA|TRBV6-2/TRBV6-3|once|TRBJ2-7
TGTGCCAGCGGAACGGACACGCGCTACGAGCAGTACTTC
CASGTDTRYEQYF
>TRBD1|TRBV6-2/TRBV6-3|NA|TRBJ1-6
TGTGCCAGCAGACAGGGGATAGTAAATTCACCCCTCCACTTT
CASRQGIVNSPLHF
>NA|TRBV20-1|NA|TRBJ2-3
TGCAGTGCTAGAGGTCCAGGGTTGATGGGGGATACGCAGTATTTT
CSARGPGLMGDTQYF
>TRBD1|TRBV7-8|few|TRBJ1-6
TGTGCCAGCAGCTACGGACAGGGGCATTCACCCCTCCACTTT
CASSYGQGHSPLHF